A single T cell receptor beta chain is shown here with its context. Within the sample, other DNA sequences also encode this same CDR3. These data are taken from a study of shared clonotypes between healthy human individuals. Every donor was a Caucasian adult from Nashville, Tennessee. Germline CDR1 and CDR2: MNHEY and SVGAGI. The CDR3 covers 15 residues. V was clipped by 2 bases and J by 2 bases; unmatched bases: 5. Data came from immunoSEQ multiplex PCR; TCRdb stores just in-frame clones and leaves some out. The sample yields around 2.5 million clones, 93% seen once. Sequencing was done on a sample of naive CD4+ T cells from PBMCs. Indicated subset: CD45RA+ positively selected. The rearrangement uses TRBV6-5 and TRBJ2-7, with 8 positions matching TRBD1. The source of this sequence is a man between 18 and 35 years old in good health. Some clones in this sample may be carry-over from other donors' samples. Here the CDR3 reads CASSYRDRGTYEQYF. CDR3 nucleotides: TGTGCCAGCAGTTACAGAGACAGGGGCACCTACGAGCAGTACTTC.